The clone carrying this T cell receptor (beta chain) was recorded at least ten times. Its matching antigen is unknown. Across 18 months, stable Graves' hyperthyroidism was marked by no progression to ophthalmopathy. The source material, RNA transcripts, was used to amplify TCR beta CDR3 regions. The study used the HTBI primer set for a first-round RT-PCR of the TCR CDR3. TCRdb re-called the multiplex PCR reads through MiXCR, storing one row per CDR3 protein. The sample consists of about 420,000 distinct CDR3 sequences, 15% to 18% of them appearing once. There are 17 residues in the CDR3. Unmatched junction bases numbered 6, after V lost 2 bases and J lost 5 bases. Germline assignment: CDR1 LGHDT and CDR2 YNNKEL (reference sequence). The data belong to a study of T cells in Graves' hyperthyroidism and ophthalmopathy. Notes on the study in general: The blood repertoire included most of the expanded thyroid clonotypes above 0.001.

The rearrangement joins TRBV3-1 to TRBJ2-1, with TRBD2 identical over 13 bases. The source material was blood. The sequence was obtained from a woman between 18 and 29 years old with Graves' hyperthyroidism. The CDR3 here is CASSQRRLAGGHNEQFF. The CDR3 DNA reads TGTGCCAGCAGCCAACGGAGACTAGCGGGAGGCCACAATGAGCAGTTCTTC.